These T cell receptor beta chains were read from a single sample in a study of cytomegalovirus exposure and HLA in healthy donors. Measured with immunoSEQ multiplex PCR; TCRdb has only the in-frame clones, and not every one. The sample totals tens of thousands of clones. The specimen sequenced was PBMCs. Receptors originate from a woman in her twenties or thirties in good health and CMV-seronegative. The CDR3 runs from the conserved cysteine through the conserved F or W. A D gene is named only where the DNA matches it firmly.

cdr3_aa: CASKVTISGNTIYF; cdr3_nt: TGTGCCAGCAAAGTGACAATCTCTGGAAACACCATATATTTT; j_call: TRBJ1-3; d_call: .; v_call: TRBV6-1
cdr3_aa: CAWSGMDRGRTGELFF; cdr3_nt: TGTGCCTGGAGTGGGATGGACAGGGGTCGAACCGGGGAGCTGTTTTTT; j_call: TRBJ2-2; d_call: TRBD1; v_call: TRBV30
cdr3_aa: CAWSASTDTQYF; cdr3_nt: TGTGCCTGGAGTGCTAGCACAGATACGCAGTATTTT; j_call: TRBJ2-3; d_call: .; v_call: TRBV30
cdr3_aa: CASSSGTGPYQPQHF; cdr3_nt: TGTGCCAGCAGCTCCGGGACAGGGCCCTATCAGCCCCAGCATTTT; j_call: TRBJ1-5; d_call: TRBD1; v_call: TRBV7-2
cdr3_aa: CAWSVTGGAQETQYF; cdr3_nt: TGTGCCTGGAGTGTTACAGGGGGTGCCCAAGAGACCCAGTACTTC; j_call: TRBJ2-5; d_call: TRBD1; v_call: TRBV30
cdr3_aa: CASRFTGGPNTEAFF; cdr3_nt: TGTGCCAGCAGATTTACAGGGGGCCCGAACACTGAAGCTTTCTTT; j_call: TRBJ1-1; d_call: TRBD1; v_call: TRBV6-6
cdr3_aa: CASLRKFTDTQYF; cdr3_nt: TGTGCCAGCTTGAGAAAGTTCACAGATACGCAGTATTTT; j_call: TRBJ2-3; d_call: .; v_call: TRBV18
cdr3_aa: CAWKNARGLLDEQFF; cdr3_nt: TGTGCCTGGAAGAATGCGAGGGGGCTGTTGGATGAGCAGTTCTTC; j_call: TRBJ2-1; d_call: TRBD1; v_call: TRBV30
cdr3_aa: CASSREGGYTEAFF; cdr3_nt: TGTGCCAGCAGCCGGGAGGGGGGCTACACTGAAGCTTTCTTT; j_call: TRBJ1-1; d_call: .; v_call: TRBV5-4
cdr3_aa: CASSFYDGELFF; cdr3_nt: TGTGCCAGCAGTTTCTATGACGGGGAGCTGTTTTTT; j_call: TRBJ2-2; d_call: .; v_call: TRBV7-2
cdr3_aa: CASSPSGWRSPEAFF; cdr3_nt: TGTGCCAGCAGCCCGTCGGGATGGAGGAGCCCTGAAGCTTTCTTT; j_call: TRBJ1-1; d_call: .; v_call: TRBV5-6
cdr3_aa: CASSEMGVTYEQYF; cdr3_nt: TGTGCCAGCAGTGAGATGGGCGTAACCTACGAGCAGTACTTC; j_call: TRBJ2-7; d_call: .; v_call: TRBV2
cdr3_aa: CASSNGRGRRDTEAFF; cdr3_nt: TGTGCCAGCAGCAATGGCAGGGGGCGACGGGACACTGAAGCTTTCTTT; j_call: TRBJ1-1; d_call: TRBD1; v_call: TRBV11-2
cdr3_aa: CASSLDRGITTNEKLFF; cdr3_nt: TGTGCCAGCTCACTAGACAGGGGCATAACAACTAATGAAAAACTGTTTTTT; j_call: TRBJ1-4; d_call: TRBD1; v_call: TRBV18
cdr3_aa: CAWRRDRVREQYF; cdr3_nt: TGTGCCTGGAGAAGGGACAGGGTGAGGGAGCAGTACTTC; j_call: TRBJ2-7; d_call: TRBD1; v_call: TRBV30
cdr3_aa: CASSPPRPGGYTF; cdr3_nt: TGTGCCAGCTCACCACCGCGGCCGGGGGGCTACACCTTC; j_call: TRBJ1-2; d_call: .; v_call: TRBV18
cdr3_aa: CAWSVGGAGANVLTF; cdr3_nt: TGTGCCTGGAGTGTCGGGGGAGCTGGGGCCAACGTCCTGACTTTC; j_call: TRBJ2-6; d_call: .; v_call: TRBV30
cdr3_aa: CASSGANYYEQYF; cdr3_nt: TGTGCCAGCAGCGGGGCCAACTACTACGAGCAGTACTTC; j_call: TRBJ2-7; d_call: .; v_call: TRBV7-9
cdr3_aa: CTMDRVTEAFF; cdr3_nt: TGCACCATGGACAGGGTTACTGAAGCTTTCTTT; j_call: TRBJ1-1; d_call: TRBD1; v_call: TRBV29-1
cdr3_aa: CAWSATGTANTEAFF; cdr3_nt: TGTGCCTGGAGTGCTACCGGGACAGCGAACACTGAAGCTTTCTTT; j_call: TRBJ1-1; d_call: TRBD1; v_call: TRBV30
cdr3_aa: CASSLPGQTYEQYF; cdr3_nt: TGCGCCAGCAGCTTACCGGGACAGACCTACGAGCAGTACTTC; j_call: TRBJ2-7; d_call: TRBD1; v_call: TRBV5-1
cdr3_aa: CASSPQVNQPQHF; cdr3_nt: TGTGCCAGTAGCCCACAGGTAAATCAGCCCCAGCATTTT; j_call: TRBJ1-5; d_call: .; v_call: TRBV19
cdr3_aa: CASSSQGTNTEAFF; cdr3_nt: TGCGCCAGCAGCTCACAGGGCACGAACACTGAAGCTTTCTTT; j_call: TRBJ1-1; d_call: .; v_call: TRBV5-1